This T cell receptor (beta chain) was sequenced in a study of T cell clones after liver transplantation. CDR3 size: 16 residues. The trim removed 0 bases at V and 4 bases at J, leaving 5 bases unmatched. Germline CDR1 SGDLS, CDR2 YYNGEE. Profiling relied on immunoSEQ multiplex PCR, and the TCRdb table lists in-frame clones only, not all of them. The data show about 68,000 clones, 80% to 95% seen once. This specimen consisted of CD4+ T cells from blood, obtained roughly 25 months after liver transplant. The J gene is TRBJ2-2, the V gene TRBV9, with TRBD2 matching over 8 bases. The sequence derives from a human patient who received a liver transplant. Some T cells may be transferred from the graft donor. DNA for the CDR3: TGTGCCAGCAGCGTAGGGGTAGCGGGAATCACCGGGGAGCTGTTTTTT. This codes for CASSVGVAGITGELFF.